A single TCR beta chain is shown here with its context. Selected positively for CCR7 and CD45RO-negative, naive CD8 cells excluded terminally differentiated effector memory CD45RA+ cells. The source of the sample is a study of shared clonotypes between healthy human individuals. V lost 3 bases to trimming and J lost 5 bases, with 19 bases between them. Germline V gene sequence: CDR1 SGHVS, CDR2 FNYEAQ. This CDR3 contains 17 residues. Clones were sequenced by immunoSEQ multiplex PCR, and TCRdb holds only the in-frame ones, with some missing. The repertoire holds roughly 810,000 clones, 90% to 98% seen once, with under 0.3% in the top ten.

This receptor was identified in a man aged 25 to 45 in good health. The gene calls are TRBV7-6 and TRBJ2-2; no clear D gene. The sample comprised naive CD8+ T cells sorted from blood. As DNA, the CDR3 is TGTGCCAGCAGCTTGTACCCACGGACGCCGCCAACCGGGGAGCTGTTTTTT. Protein sequence: CASSLYPRTPPTGELFF.